A single sample gave rise to the 15 T cell receptor beta chains below, sequenced in a study of spatial heterogeneity in lung cancer. MiXCR, run by TCRdb on the 5' RACE reads, gives a single entry per CDR3 protein. The sample holds 25,000 to 35,000 distinct CDR3 sequences, around 9.2% seen once. Time point described: sample taken at primary tumor resection. Unsorted whole RNA from tumor, nontumor lung or frozen PBMC underwent sequencing. The material sequenced was PBMCs, taken at surgery. The receptors shown here come from a female donor with early-stage non-small cell lung cancer.

Many counts were recorded for this clonotype. The chain links TRBV5-1 to TRBJ1-2; 7 bases are shared with TRBD1. With V trimmed by 3 bases and J by 4 bases, 6 bases remained unmatched. Germline CDR1 and CDR2: SGHRS and YFSETQ. The CDR3 totals 14 residues. CDR3 in DNA: TGCGCCAGCAGCTCAGCAGGGGGAGGCTATGGCTACACCTTC. Its protein is CASSSAGGGYGYTF.

The sample holds many counts of this clonotype. The chain links TRBV7-6 to TRBJ2-3; tentative D call: TRBD2 (6 bases). Trimming removed 3 bases from V and 0 bases from J, with 7 bases in between. The CDR3 spans 14 residues. Germline V gene data show CDR1 as SGHVS and CDR2 as FNYEAQ. The CDR3 DNA is TGTGCCAGCAGCTTCGGGACTAGCACAGATACGCAGTATTTT. This translates into CASSFGTSTDTQYF.

The chain has TRBV30 and TRBJ2-7, with TRBD2 matching over 12 bases. The CDR3 is 14 residues long. From germline, CDR1 is GTSNPN and CDR2 SVGIG (reference sequence). The trim removed 7 bases at V and 2 bases at J, leaving 6 bases unmatched. As DNA, the CDR3 is TGTGCCTTACTAGCGGGAGGCCGCGCCTACGAGCAGTACTTC. Translating gives CALLAGGRAYEQYF. Filled out from reference TRBV30 and TRBJ2-7, the complete variable domain reads SQTIHQWPATLVQPVGSPLSLECTVEGTSNPNLYWYRQAAGRGLQLLFYSVGIGQISSEVPQNLSASRPQDRQFILSSKKLLLSDSGFYLCALLAGGRAYEQYFGPGTRLTVT.

There are many counts of this clonotype. CDR3 region: CASKRTGGNTGELFF. CDR3 nucleotide sequence: TGTGCCAGCAAGCGGACAGGGGGGAACACCGGGGAGCTGTTTTTT. The rearrangement uses TRBV2 and TRBJ2-2; 10 bases agree with TRBD1. Losses at the gene ends were 7 bases for V and 1 base for J; bases not matched to a gene: 3. This CDR3 contains 15 residues. Germline loops: CDR1 SNHLY, CDR2 FYNNEI.

This clonotype appeared a few times. This rearrangement joins TRBV19 to TRBJ2-3; 7 bases map to TRBD1. Germline V gives CDR1 LNHDA, CDR2 SQIVND (reference sequence). Germline trimming cut 6 bases from V and 2 bases from J; bases unmatched to any gene: 11. The CDR3 runs to 16 residues. Here the CDR3 reads CASRRDDRVITDTQYF. The CDR3 DNA reads as TGTGCCAGTAGGAGGGATGACAGGGTAATCACAGATACGCAGTATTTT.

This clonotype was found many times. The V call is TRBV25-1, the J call TRBJ1-5; possible D gene TRBD1, 5 bases. Trimming took off 5 bases at V and 5 bases at J, with 13 bases between the two ends. This CDR3 region has 14 residues. Germline V gives CDR1 MGHDK, CDR2 SYGVNS. The CDR3 reads CASSTGTVHQPQHF. The CDR3 nucleotides are TGTGCCAGCAGTACCGGGACTGTTCATCAGCCCCAGCATTTT.

A remark on this clonotype: One base away lies a much larger clone, so this may be a sequencing read error. The gene calls are TRBV11-3 and TRBJ2-3, with D possibly being TRBD1 or TRBD2 (5 bases each). The CDR3 has 15 amino acids. The germline V gene has CDR1 SGHNT and CDR2 YENEEA. The ends were cut back, 5 bases at V and 2 bases at J, with 14 bases in the middle. This CDR3 is CASSLGLAHTDTQYF. CDR3 coding DNA: TGTGCCAGCAGCCTGGGGCTAGCCCACACAGATACGCAGTATTTT.

This clonotype was seen repeatedly, ten times or more. The CDR3 DNA follows: TGTGCCAGCAGTTGGCTAGCGGGCCCTAACTACGAGCAGTACTTC. Translating it yields CASSWLAGPNYEQYF. The chain carries TRBV12-3 or TRBV12-4 and TRBJ2-7, with TRBD2 identical over 8 bases. Trimming at V came to 4 bases and at J to 3 bases, leaving 8 bases not matched to a gene. The CDR3 totals 15 residues.

The table lists this clonotype with a few counts. J is TRBJ1-2 and V is TRBV3-1; 8 nucleotides align to TRBD1. The CDR3 has 15 amino acids. CDR1 is LGHDT and CDR2 is YNNKEL in the germline V gene (reference sequence). Trimming took 2 bases from V and 8 from J; bases not matched to a gene: 10. CDR3: CASSQQGQGALGYTF. The CDR3 nucleotides read TGTGCCAGCAGCCAACAGGGGCAGGGGGCGTTAGGCTACACCTTC.

This clonotype has a handful of counts. The chain links TRBV7-2 to TRBJ1-2; D is unclear. Germline CDR1 and CDR2: SGHTA and FQGNSA. This CDR3 comprises 14 residues. V gave up 2 bases and J gave up 0 bases, with 7 bases separating them. The CDR3 nucleotides are TGTGCCAGCAGCTTAAGGGAATCTAACTATGGCTACACCTTC. Amino acids: CASSLRESNYGYTF. Based on the CDR3 plus reference TRBV7-2 and TRBJ1-2, the full variable domain is GAGVSQSPSNKVTEKGKDVELRCDPISGHTALYWYRQSLGQGLEFLIYFQGNSAPDKSGLPSDRFSAERTGGSVSTLTIQRTQQEDSAVYLCASSLRESNYGYTFGSGTRLTVV.

This clonotype came up many times. The V gene is TRBV7-2, the J gene TRBJ1-4; possibly TRBD1 for D (6 bases). V lost 4 bases to trimming and J lost 5 bases, with 11 bases between them. CDR1 is SGHTA, CDR2 FQGNSA, per germline. This CDR3 contains 14 residues. DNA of the CDR3: TGTGCCAGCAGCTCCGACAGGAGAAATGAAAAACTGTTTTTT. Encoded protein: CASSSDRRNEKLFF.

The table lists this clonotype with many counts. The chain has TRBV6-5 and TRBJ2-7, with TRBD1 matching 8 bases. CDR1 and CDR2 (germline): MNHEY, SVGAGI. CDR3 length: 15 residues. Trimming took 0 bases from V and 5 from J; bases not matched to a gene: 6. The CDR3 nucleotides are TGTGCCAGCAGTTACTCGAACAGGGGGTATAACGAGCAGTACTTC. The encoded protein is CASSYSNRGYNEQYF.

This clonotype showed up many times. The gene calls are TRBV9 and TRBJ1-1, with D uncertain. V shed 0 bases and J shed 0 bases, with 9 bases lying between them. Germline values: CDR1 SGDLS, CDR2 YYNGEE. The CDR3 runs to 15 residues. The CDR3 sequence is CASSVEGAMNTEAFF. The CDR3 nucleotides are TGTGCCAGCAGCGTAGAAGGTGCTATGAACACTGAAGCTTTCTTT.

V and J are TRBV13 and TRBJ2-3; TRBD2 matches at 8 bases. CDR3 size: 15 residues. The germline CDR1 and CDR2 sequences are PRHDT and FYEKMQ (reference sequence). Trimming removed 4 bases from V and 3 bases from J; junction bases left unmatched: 6. CDR3 coding DNA: TGTGCCAGCAGCTCCCAGACTAGCGATACAGATACGCAGTATTTT. Its translation: CASSSQTSDTDTQYF.

This clonotype was detected ten times or more. The chain uses TRBV30 and TRBJ2-1; TRBD2 matches 7 bases. The V segment lost 2 bases and the J segment 8 bases; nucleotides outside the gene matches: 9. Germline V gene lookup returns CDR1 GTSNPN and CDR2 SVGIG (reference sequence). There are 14 residues in the CDR3. The CDR3 sequence: CAWSRGGSNHEQFF. The CDR3 DNA sequence: TGTGCCTGGAGTCGCGGCGGGAGTAACCATGAGCAGTTCTTC.